This record covers a single T cell receptor (beta chain). The specificity of this receptor is unknown. No base quality values were provided; no much bigger clone lies one nucleotide off. This entry belongs to a study of cytotoxic CD8 clonotypes in ibrutinib-treated CLL (dated by TCRdb to the early 2020s). Regarding the study in general: In this cohort, some 16 patients were treatment-naive and approximately twelve were relapsed/refractory, while around 17 had unmutated IGHV. Partial responses were observed in 24 patients and complete responses in 2; after a median follow-up of about 69 months, remission was maintained in approximately 14 patients and progression was observed in roughly twelve. The response samples were drawn at a median of roughly twelve months into treatment, with a range of about 6 to 40 months. Samples averaged approximately 260,000 productive templates and 94,082 productive rearrangements. Of the approximately 90 people in the trial, approximately 24 had longitudinal samples available. Cryopreserved peripheral blood mononuclear cells were collected before treatment, at response, and at either disease progression or sustained remission. Patients were still on ibrutinib when every remission and progressive disease sample was collected. The study at large found these results: An increase in clonality was observed at ibrutinib response, with clonality remaining stable during sustained remission and falling back toward baseline at progression. Baseline clonality was found to be higher than that of age-matched healthy donors and was strongly correlated with circulating CD8+ T-cell counts. Public clonotypes were rare and either shrank or stayed stable during treatment, and the rise in clonality at ibrutinib response reflected expansion of private clonotypes. Sampling times were not matched between sustained-remission and progressing patients, and lymph node repertoires were not studied.

Per the publication, the time point label means: progressive disease on ibrutinib. Roughly 2 micrograms of genomic DNA were extracted from cryopreserved PBMCs for TCR beta library preparation. Longitudinal blood samples from CLL patients receiving ibrutinib monotherapy were subjected to high-throughput TCR beta sequencing. The patients took part in an open-label, single-center phase 2 trial of ibrutinib monotherapy. Measured from the cysteine to the phenylalanine, the CDR3 is 16 residues long. The only DNA kept is the CDR3, 48 bases in frame from the first base. CDR1 and CDR2 are read off the germline V gene as ENHRY and SYGVKD. The goal of deep resolution MiSeq sequencing was a depth between 1 in 1 million and 1 in 200,000 T cells, and coverage averaged 10x per clonotype. The immunoSEQ hsTCRB Kit was used to generate TCR beta libraries. From the authors' description of their analysis: ImmunoSEQ Data Assistant and ImmunoSEQ Analyzer were used for data analysis, and V, D and J genes were assigned according to IMGT definitions. Clonality, which ranges from 0 to 1, was calculated as one minus the normalized Shannon entropy of productive rearrangement frequencies. Public clonotype analysis was restricted to overrepresented clonotypes comprising at least 0.05% of each patient's repertoire. Repertoires from approximately 12 age-matched healthy donors in immuneACCESS were used as clonality controls. Sourced from immuneACCESS, this table was stored by TCRdb with only in-frame sequences that have V and J called. A share of the clones is absent; for the studies checked, an unresolved V gene accounts for under half, and the remainder has no known explanation. V and J calls plus clone size are reproduced from that table; the DNA served to infer D and trimming. For this sample the table gives fewer than 300,000 clones, of which 76% were detected only once. The biggest ten clones account for roughly 5.7% of the sample.

The V gene is TRBV10-3 and the J gene is TRBJ1-3; the D gene is possibly TRBD1, with 6 bases matching. Source: PBMCs, taken at disease progression, from a patient treated with ibrutinib. This receptor was taken from a human donor with chronic lymphocytic leukemia. The DNA is as follows: TGTGCTACCGGGCGGGACATCACCCCCTCTGGAAACACCATATATTTT. Translated, this gives CATGRDITPSGNTIYF.